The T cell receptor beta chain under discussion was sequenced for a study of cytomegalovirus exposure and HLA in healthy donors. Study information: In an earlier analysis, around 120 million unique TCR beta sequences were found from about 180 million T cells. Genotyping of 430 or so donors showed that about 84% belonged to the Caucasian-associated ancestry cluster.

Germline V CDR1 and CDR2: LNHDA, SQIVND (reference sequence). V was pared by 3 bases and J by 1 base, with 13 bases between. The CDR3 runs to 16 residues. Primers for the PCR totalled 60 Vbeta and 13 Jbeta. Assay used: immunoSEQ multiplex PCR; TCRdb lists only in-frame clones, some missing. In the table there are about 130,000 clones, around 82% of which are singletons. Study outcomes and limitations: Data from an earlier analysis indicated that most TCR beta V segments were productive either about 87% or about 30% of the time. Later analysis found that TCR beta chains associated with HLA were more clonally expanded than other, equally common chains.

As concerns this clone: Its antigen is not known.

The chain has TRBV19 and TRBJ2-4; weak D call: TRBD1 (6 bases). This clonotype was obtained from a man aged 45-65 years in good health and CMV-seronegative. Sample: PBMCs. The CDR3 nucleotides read TGTGCCAGTAGTATGGGGGCCCCGGGGGCCAAAAACATTCAGTACTTC. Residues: CASSMGAPGAKNIQYF.